The clone carrying this TCR beta chain is a singleton in its sample. Its antigen is not identified. The data derive from a study of blood T cells in healthy people across ages. Turning to the study itself: Capture via template switching afforded approximately one barcoded beta molecule per two T cells.

Germline CDR1 and CDR2: KGHDR and SFDVKD. The junction had 4 bases not matched to a gene; V was cut back by 5 bases and J by 4 bases. The CDR3 has 14 amino acids. General study results and limits: Across samples, TCR beta diversity tracked strongly with naive T cell percentage.

With a J-beta primer mix and a sample-barcoded 5' primer, a second PCR ran about 6 to 11 cycles. From the 5' RACE reads, TCRdb called clonotypes with MiXCR, one entry per CDR3 protein. Among over 950,000 distinct CDR3 sequences listed, approximately 50% were seen once. The specimen was blood. This TCR derives from a woman aged 55-69 years in good health. The rearrangement joins TRBV24-1 to TRBJ2-7, with 10 bases aligning to TRBD1. This chain's CDR3 is CATSATGGKYEQYF. For the CDR3, the DNA is TGTGCCACCAGTGCGACAGGGGGCAAGTACGAGCAGTACTTC.